A selection of T cell receptor beta chains follows, all from one sample in a study of glioma-infiltrating T cells after dendritic cell vaccination. The data were produced by immunoSEQ multiplex PCR, yet TCRdb's version contains in-frame clones alone and is incomplete. The sample contains tens of thousands of clones, 90% of which appear only once. The source was blood, collected before dendritic cell vaccination. The receptors originated from a human donor with glioblastoma. Each CDR3 is given with its conserved first and last residue. A D gene is named only where the DNA matches it firmly. Size tells how often a clone was seen (once, few, many) or the class of an expanded clone, and some rows leave it out.

. | TRBJ2-7 | . | TRBV6-5 | CASRGAYEQYF | TGTGCCAGCAGGGGAGCTTACGAGCAGTACTTC
. | TRBJ2-2 | TRBD1 | TRBV30 | CAGTGATGELFF | TGTGCCGGGACAGGGGCCACCGGGGAGCTGTTTTTT
. | TRBJ2-2 | TRBD2 | TRBV27 | CASSPAGGRTGELFF | TGTGCCAGCAGCCCCGCGGGGGGCAGGACCGGGGAGCTGTTTTTT
few | TRBJ2-5 | TRBD2 | TRBV11-2 | CASSLGSRGGQETQYF | TGTGCCAGCAGCTTGGGTTCGCGCGGGGGCCAAGAGACCCAGTACTTC
. | TRBJ2-1 | . | TRBV10-3 | CAIRGGDSASYNEQFF | TGTGCCATCAGAGGGGGTGACTCTGCCTCCTACAATGAGCAGTTCTTC
. | TRBJ2-3 | . | TRBV29-1 | CSVVPQGDTQYF | TGCAGCGTTGTACCCCAGGGGGATACGCAGTATTTT
. | TRBJ2-3 | . | TRBV10-3 | CAIGRGDLLTDTQYF | TGTGCCATCGGTAGGGGCGACCTACTCACAGATACGCAGTATTTT
. | TRBJ2-5 | . | TRBV2 | CASSRDLEETQYF | TGTGCCAGCAGCAGGGACTTAGAAGAGACCCAGTACTTC
. | TRBJ1-1 | TRBD1 | TRBV5-1 | CASSHRDRAFENTEAFF | TGCGCCAGCAGCCACCGGGACAGGGCTTTTGAGAACACTGAAGCTTTCTTT
. | TRBJ1-2 | . | TRBV11-1 | CASSLARISNYGYTF | TGTGCCAGCAGCCTCGCCAGGATTTCTAACTATGGCTACACCTTC
. | TRBJ1-3 | . | TRBV19 | CASTDGGWAGNTIYF | TGTGCCAGTACCGACGGGGGGTGGGCTGGAAACACCATATATTTT
. | TRBJ2-1 | . | TRBV7-9 | CASSLARGSSEQFF | TGTGCCAGCAGCTTAGCCCGAGGTAGCAGCGAGCAGTTCTTC
. | TRBJ2-7 | TRBD1 | TRBV4-1 | CASSPGQGPSYEQYF | TGCGCCAGCAGTCCCGGACAGGGACCATCCTACGAGCAGTACTTC
few | TRBJ1-2 | . | TRBV6-5 | CASSPWPSYGYTF | TGTGCCAGCAGCCCCTGGCCCAGCTATGGCTACACCTTC
. | TRBJ2-5 | TRBD1 | TRBV2 | CASRQGELRETQYF | TGTGCCAGCCGCCAGGGGGAGCTCCGAGAGACCCAGTACTTC
once | TRBJ2-7 | TRBD1 | TRBV5-4 | CASSLNRGTSIPYEQYF | TGTGCCAGCAGCCTGAACAGGGGAACTTCAATTCCCTACGAGCAGTACTTC
. | TRBJ1-6 | . | TRBV11-2 | CASSSSSYNSPLHF | TGTGCCAGCAGCTCGAGCTCCTATAATTCCCCCCTCCACTTT
. | TRBJ2-5 | . | TRBV6-1 | CASSEPRTNQETQYF | TGTGCCAGCAGTGAACCTAGGACTAACCAAGAGACCCAGTACTTC
. | TRBJ2-2 | . | TRBV27 | CASSPITTGELFF | TGTGCCAGCAGCCCTATCACCACCGGGGAGCTGTTTTTT
. | TRBJ2-2 | . | TRBV5-1 | CASSLGGTGELFF | TGCGCCAGCAGCTTAGGGGGAACCGGGGAGCTGTTTTTT
. | TRBJ2-7 | TRBD1 | TRBV2 | CASSGRQGPGYEQYF | TGTGCCAGCAGCGGAAGACAGGGGCCGGGGTACGAGCAGTACTTC
. | TRBJ2-1 | TRBD2 | TRBV19 | CASSTTSGGARWNEQFF | TGTGCCAGTAGTACGACTAGCGGGGGGGCACGATGGAATGAGCAGTTCTTC
. | TRBJ2-7 | . | TRBV7-8 | CASSLAPRQVVYEQYF | TGTGCCAGCAGCTTAGCTCCGAGACAGGTCGTCTACGAGCAGTACTTC
. | TRBJ2-1 | TRBD1 | TRBV6-5 | CASRPPTQGNHEQFF | TGTGCCAGCAGACCCCCAACACAGGGGAACCATGAGCAGTTCTTC
. | TRBJ1-1 | . | TRBV27 | CAGSLSLLTKSNTEAFF | TGTGCCGGCAGTTTATCCTTATTGACTAAATCGAACACTGAAGCTTTCTTT
. | TRBJ2-5 | . | TRBV2 | CASTPTTHPEETQYF | TGTGCCAGCACCCCTACGACCCACCCGGAGGAGACCCAGTACTTC
. | TRBJ1-2 | . | TRBV6-5 | CASSYSSENYGYTF | TGTGCCAGCAGTTACTCGTCCGAGAACTATGGCTACACCTTC
once | TRBJ2-2 | . | TRBV29-1 | CSVERAGELFF | TGCAGCGTTGAGCGGGCCGGGGAGCTGTTTTTT
. | TRBJ1-1 | . | TRBV27 | CASSFPGRTEAFF | TGTGCCAGCAGTTTCCCAGGGAGGACTGAAGCTTTCTTT
. | TRBJ2-7 | . | TRBV5-4 | CASSLGQSAREQYF | TGTGCCAGCAGCCTAGGACAGTCCGCGCGCGAGCAGTACTTC
. | TRBJ2-7 | . | TRBV18 | CASSPGRDYEQYF | TGTGCCAGCTCACCTGGCAGGGACTACGAGCAGTACTTC
. | TRBJ2-2 | . | TRBV10-3 | CAISIQGSGELFF | TGTGCCATCAGTATCCAGGGGTCCGGGGAGCTGTTTTTT
. | TRBJ2-7 | . | TRBV20-1 | CSARMAYEQYF | TGCAGTGCCAGGATGGCCTACGAGCAGTACTTC
. | TRBJ1-4 | TRBD1 | TRBV4-2 | CASSQAFGTDEKLFF | TGTGCCAGCAGCCAAGCATTCGGGACAGATGAAAAACTGTTTTTT
. | TRBJ2-1 | . | TRBV20-1 | CSQGSYNEQFF | TGCAGTCAGGGCTCCTACAATGAGCAGTTCTTC
. | TRBJ2-7 | TRBD2 | TRBV6-5 | CASTPPGGAVYEQYF | TGTGCCAGCACCCCTCCGGGGGGGGCCGTCTACGAGCAGTACTTC
. | TRBJ1-2 | . | TRBV9 | CARKLPGREGYTF | TGTGCCCGAAAACTCCCGGGGCGGGAAGGCTACACCTTC
. | TRBJ2-2 | TRBD1 | TRBV5-8 | CASSPDRVATGELFF | TGTGCCAGCAGCCCTGACAGGGTGGCCACCGGGGAGCTGTTTTTT
. | TRBJ1-2 | TRBD1 | TRBV10-2 | CASRKGTGPGYTF | TGCGCCAGCAGAAAAGGGACAGGGCCCGGCTACACCTTC
. | TRBJ1-3 | . | TRBV5-5 | CASGASSGNTIYF | TGTGCCAGCGGGGCCTCCTCTGGAAACACCATATATTTT
. | TRBJ2-7 | . | TRBV6-5 | CASMSGGASYEQYF | TGTGCCAGCATGTCTGGGGGCGCATCCTACGAGCAGTACTTC
. | TRBJ2-7 | . | TRBV30 | CAWSVRGAPPVLNYEQYF | TGTGCCTGGAGTGTACGGGGGGCGCCCCCTGTGCTTAACTACGAGCAGTACTTC
. | TRBJ2-5 | . | TRBV18 | CASSPALTGKQTQYF | TGTGCCAGCTCACCCGCACTCACAGGGAAACAGACCCAGTACTTC
. | TRBJ2-5 | . | TRBV6-6 | CASSYSVEDQETQYF | TGTGCCAGCAGTTACTCGGTTGAGGACCAAGAGACCCAGTACTTC
. | TRBJ1-2 | . | TRBV12-1 | CASSFPTANYGYTF | TGTGCCAGCAGCTTCCCTACAGCTAACTATGGCTACACCTTC
. | TRBJ2-6 | . | TRBV18 | CASSQPGNGANVLTF | TGTGCCAGCTCCCAACCAGGGAACGGGGCCAACGTCCTGACTTTC
. | TRBJ1-5 | TRBD1 | TRBV5-1 | CASSPLPTGGNQPQHF | TGCGCCAGCAGCCCGTTACCTACAGGGGGCAATCAGCCCCAGCATTTT
. | TRBJ2-5 | . | TRBV11-2 | CASSLTGGDVEQETQYF | TGTGCCAGCAGCTTAACGGGCGGGGACGTCGAGCAAGAGACCCAGTACTTC
. | TRBJ2-2 | TRBD1 | TRBV11-3 | CASSSGQGNTGELFF | TGTGCCAGCAGCTCGGGACAGGGGAACACCGGGGAGCTGTTTTTT
. | TRBJ1-6 | TRBD1 | TRBV19 | CASSIALGQGPNSPLHF | TGTGCCAGTAGTATCGCCTTAGGACAGGGGCCAAATTCACCCCTCCACTTT
. | TRBJ2-7 | . | TRBV18 | CASSPPAGSSYEQYF | TGTGCCAGCTCACCACCCGCGGGAAGCTCCTACGAGCAGTACTTC
. | TRBJ1-2 | . | TRBV9 | CASEQGFSGYGYTF | TGTGCCAGCGAGCAGGGGTTTTCGGGCTATGGCTACACCTTC
. | TRBJ2-2 | TRBD2 | TRBV19 | CASSINTRTSPGELFF | TGTGCCAGTAGTATAAATACTCGGACTAGCCCCGGGGAGCTGTTTTTT
. | TRBJ2-1 | TRBD1 | TRBV5-1 | CASRAGTGSYNEQFF | TGCGCCAGCAGGGCCGGGACAGGGTCCTACAATGAGCAGTTCTTC